A single TCR beta chain is shown here with its context. What it binds is unknown. This may come from a read error, since a much larger clone is one base off. This specimen comes from a study of human T cells and chemical hapten exposure. Study overall: Patients having alopecia areata, totalis or universalis were mostly female. Notes on the study in general: PT1 expanded TCR numbers tracked positively with patch test score.

The junction had 3 bases not matched to a gene; V was cut back by 4 bases and J by 3 bases. Germline V gives CDR1 SGHTA, CDR2 FQGTGA. CDR3 length equals 14 residues. The sample's time point: pre-sensitization, week 0. Regarding treatment: therapeutic diphenylcyclopropenone sensitization with weekly scalp DPC. Separate cDNA molecules received unique molecular identifiers, which the library attached to them. One entry per CDR3 protein results from TCRdb running MiXCR on the RACE reads. The data hold approximately 320,000 distinct CDR3 sequences, with around 5.5% observed a single time. The genes are TRBV7-3 and TRBJ1-5; 7 bases map to TRBD1. The sample in question was whole blood, obtained in connection with sensitization to the hapten diphenylcyclopropenone (DPC). This TCR was recovered from a woman aged 18-30 years with alopecia areata. Some clones in this sample may be carry-over from other donors' samples. CDR3 residues: CASSSTGSNQPQHF. The CDR3 DNA reads TGTGCCAGCAGCTCGACAGGGTCCAATCAGCCCCAGCATTTT.